Below are 19 T cell receptor beta chains sequenced from a single sample in a study of T cell clones after liver transplantation (dated by TCRdb to between 2019 and 2020). The method was the immunoSEQ multiplex PCR assay. TCRdb mirrors the immuneACCESS table, restricted to in-frame sequences. Some clones are absent from its copies; in checked studies, under half trace to an unresolved V gene, and the reason for the others is unknown. The sample table shows tens of thousands of clones, and over 55% are seen once. Over 14% of the sample rests with the top ten. The time point label corresponds to: pre-transplant. The starting material was CD4+ T cells from blood, obtained before liver transplant. Receptors originate from a human donor who received a liver transplant.

The V and J genes are TRBV7-8 and TRBJ1-1; tentative D call: TRBD1 (5 bases). Germline CDR1 reads SGHVS; CDR2 reads FQNEAQ. This CDR3 comprises 14 residues. The germline V and J ends were trimmed by 4 bases and 2 bases, with 11 bases remaining between them. The CDR3 nucleotides are TGTGCCAGCAGCTCCCGGACACTCAACACTGAAGCTTTCTTT. Encoded protein: CASSSRTLNTEAFF. Full variable domain (outside the CDR3, taken from reference TRBV7-8 and TRBJ1-1): GAGVSQSPRYKVAKRGQDVALRCDPISGHVSLFWYQQALGQGPEFLTYFQNEAQLDKSGLPSDRFFAERPEGSVSTLKIQRTQQEDSAVYLCASSSRTLNTEAFFGQGTRLTVV.

This clone appeared once. The gene calls are TRBV7-2 and TRBJ1-2; 8 nucleotides match TRBD1. J was trimmed by 8 bases and V by 5 bases; bases with no gene match: 19. This CDR3 region has 17 residues. Germline CDR1 is SGHTA and CDR2 is FQGNSA. In DNA form, the CDR3 reads TGTGCCAGCAGCCGTACAGCGGGGGGGCAGGGGGCGTTCGGCTACACCTTC. Protein: CASSRTAGGQGAFGYTF.

This clone was counted only a few times. The rearrangement links TRBV27 to TRBJ2-2; the match to TRBD2 covers 9 bases. Germline-derived CDR1 and CDR2 are MNHEY and SMNVEV (reference sequence). The V gene end was trimmed by 6 bases and the J gene end by 6 bases; junction bases not matched to a gene: 8. CDR3 length equals 15 residues. CDR3 sequence: CASRSSGVTPGELFF. In nucleotides, the CDR3 is TGTGCCAGCAGGTCTAGCGGGGTAACACCCGGGGAGCTGTTTTTT.

This clone was seen repeatedly, ten times or more. The chain carries TRBV6-5 and TRBJ1-6; a weak D match, TRBD1 (6 bases). CDR1 is MNHEY, CDR2 SVGAGI, per germline. The CDR3 extends over 14 amino acids. Between the trimmed V and J ends, which lost 7 bases and 9 bases, there was a span of 16 bases. CDR3 sequence (DNA): TGTGCCAGCACCCCCGGGCAGGGGATTTCACCCCTCCACTTT. It yields the protein CASTPGQGISPLHF.

The chain combines TRBV6-5 with TRBJ1-1; 7 nucleotides agree with TRBD1. Trimming cost V 6 bases and J 5 bases; bases outside gene matches: 6. The CDR3 runs 13 residues. Germline V gene sequence: CDR1 MNHEY, CDR2 SVGAGI. In DNA form, the CDR3 reads TGTGCCAGCAGCCGGGACAGTAGGACTGAAGCTTTCTTT. Translation: CASSRDSRTEAFF.

This clone was detected once. The V gene is TRBV5-1, the J gene TRBJ2-3, with 12 bases fitting TRBD2. The CDR3 spans 16 residues. The germline CDR1 and CDR2 sequences are SGHRS and YFSETQ. The ends lost 4 bases at V and 2 bases at J; junction bases unmatched: 5. DNA for the CDR3: TGCGCCAGCAGCCAAGGACTAGCGGGATCCACAGATACGCAGTATTTT. Its translation is CASSQGLAGSTDTQYF.

The chain links TRBV27 to TRBJ2-7; D unresolved. Trimming pared 6 bases from V and 0 bases from J, leaving 12 bases between. CDR1 is MNHEY and CDR2 is SMNVEV in the germline V gene (reference sequence). The CDR3 runs 14 residues. The CDR3 DNA sequence: TGTGCCAGCAGCCCTAGACCCAACTCCTACGAGCAGTACTTC. Its protein is CASSPRPNSYEQYF.

CDR3 protein: CASSPKQGAANTGELFF. CDR3 sequence (DNA): TGTGCCAGCAGCCCGAAACAGGGGGCCGCGAACACCGGGGAGCTGTTTTTT. V is TRBV7-6 and J is TRBJ2-2; 9 nucleotides align to TRBD1. The CDR3 is 17 amino acids. V lost 5 bases to trimming and J lost 0 bases; unmatched junction nucleotides: 7. The germline V gene has CDR1 SGHVS and CDR2 FNYEAQ.

This clone has a count of ten or more. The chain joins TRBV30 to TRBJ1-5; weak D call: TRBD1 (6 bases). CDR1 and CDR2 (germline): GTSNPN, SVGIG (reference sequence). V was clipped by 5 bases and J by 2 bases, with 13 bases between them. The CDR3 is made up of 14 amino acids. The CDR3 loop reads CAWAQGIGNQPQHF. The CDR3 DNA reads TGTGCCTGGGCTCAGGGGATCGGCAATCAGCCCCAGCATTTT. The full variable domain, rest sourced from reference TRBV30 and TRBJ1-5, is SQTIHQWPATLVQPVGSPLSLECTVEGTSNPNLYWYRQAAGRGLQLLFYSVGIGQISSEVPQNLSASRPQDRQFILSSKKLLLSDSGFYLCAWAQGIGNQPQHFGDGTRLSIL.

This clone was observed a few times. The chain recombines TRBV28 with TRBJ1-5; the D is unclear. With 7 bases removed from V and 6 bases from J, the gap between germline ends came to 13 bases. Germline assignment: CDR1 MDHEN and CDR2 SYDVKM. The CDR3 has 13 amino acids. In DNA, the CDR3 is TGTGCCAGCATGGCCCTGAGGATTCAGCCCCAGCATTTT. Its translation: CASMALRIQPQHF.

The V and J genes are TRBV30 and TRBJ1-1; 10 positions match TRBD1. With V trimmed by 5 bases and J by 3 bases, 3 bases remained unmatched. The germline CDR1 and CDR2 sequences are GTSNPN and SVGIG (reference sequence). This CDR3 is built from 13 residues. The CDR3 here is CAWAGQGYTEAFF. The CDR3 coding sequence is TGTGCCTGGGCGGGACAGGGGTACACTGAAGCTTTCTTT.

The V call is TRBV4-2, the J call TRBJ2-3, with TRBD2 matching over 7 bases. Trimming cost V 0 bases and J 7 bases; bases outside gene matches: 7. CDR1 is LGHNA and CDR2 is YNFKEQ in the germline V gene. This CDR3 has 15 residues. The CDR3 nucleotides are TGTGCCAGCAGCCAAGACCTCTCACTAGCGAATACGCAGTATTTT. Its translation is CASSQDLSLANTQYF.

The chain combines TRBV25-1 with TRBJ2-1; TRBD1 matches 7 bases. Germline V gene sequence: CDR1 MGHDK, CDR2 SYGVNS. Trimming took 4 bases from V and 7 from J; bases not matched to a gene: 4. The CDR3 sequence is 13 residues long. CDR3 region: CASSVTGENEQFF. The DNA of the CDR3 is TGTGCCAGCAGTGTTACAGGGGAAAATGAGCAGTTCTTC.

This chain links TRBV7-3 with TRBJ2-7; TRBD1 aligns across 11 bases. The ends lost 5 bases at V and 4 bases at J; junction bases unmatched: 7. The CDR3 has 15 amino acids. Germline-derived CDR1 and CDR2 are SGHTA and FQGTGA. The chain's CDR3 is CASSLQGQGGYEQYF. In DNA form, the CDR3 reads TGTGCCAGCAGCCTACAGGGACAGGGGGGGTACGAGCAGTACTTC.

V gene TRBV5-1 combines with J gene TRBJ1-2; unclear D gene. The V and J ends lost 4 bases and 8 bases respectively, with 12 bases between them. This CDR3 is 12 amino acids long. Germline V lookup: CDR1 SGHRS, CDR2 YFSETQ. CDR3 sequence reads: CASSQSVEGYTF. CDR3 coding DNA: TGCGCCAGCAGCCAGTCCGTGGAGGGCTACACCTTC.

The J gene is TRBJ1-2, the V gene TRBV4-1, with TRBD1 identical over 7 bases. Germline V CDR1 and CDR2: MGHRA, YSYEKL. This CDR3 has 14 amino acids. V was clipped by 1 base and J by 3 bases; unmatched bases: 2. The CDR3 region is CASSQAGQYYGYTF. The CDR3, as DNA: TGCGCCAGCAGCCAAGCGGGACAGTACTATGGCTACACCTTC.

This chain links TRBV19 with TRBJ2-2, with D possibly matching TRBD1 (7 bases). V lost 5 bases and J 6 bases, leaving 16 bases between the germline ends. The CDR3 loop spans 15 amino acids. In germline, CDR1 is LNHDA, CDR2 SQIVND (reference sequence). This CDR3 reads CASSVQGGGAGELFF. CDR3 nucleotides: TGTGCCAGTAGTGTCCAGGGGGGAGGCGCCGGGGAGCTGTTTTTT.

The chain recombines TRBV10-1 with TRBJ1-1; 9 nucleotides line up with TRBD1. The V gene end was trimmed by 5 bases and the J gene end by 1 base; junction bases not matched to a gene: 5. The germline CDR1 and CDR2 sequences are WNHNN and SYGVQD (reference sequence). The CDR3 extends over 15 amino acids. The CDR3 region has the DNA TGCGCCAGCAGTCCGGGACAGGGTACGAACACTGAAGCTTTCTTT. Amino acid sequence: CASSPGQGTNTEAFF.

There are a few counts of this clone. The genes are TRBV27 and TRBJ1-6; a weak D match, TRBD1 (5 bases). Between the trimmed V and J ends, which lost 4 bases and 5 bases, there was a span of 12 bases. CDR1 and CDR2 (germline): MNHEY, SMNVEV (reference sequence). This CDR3 spans 15 amino acids. CDR3 nucleotides: TGTGCCAGCAGTTCTTTGACAGTAAATAATTCACCCCTCCACTTT. Its protein product is CASSSLTVNNSPLHF.